What follows are 13 T cell receptor beta chains derived from one specimen sequenced in a study of cytomegalovirus exposure and HLA in healthy donors. PCR involved 60 Vbeta and 13 Jbeta primers. Using immunoSEQ multiplex PCR, the repertoire was profiled, and TCRdb retains in-frame clones only, with some absent. The table includes 150,000 to 200,000 clones, around three quarters detected once. Sequences were obtained from PBMCs. The source of these receptors is a man aged 50-60 years in good health and CMV-seropositive.

Only one count was recorded for this clone. The gene calls are TRBV2 and TRBJ2-7; D remains ambiguous. Germline V gives CDR1 SNHLY, CDR2 FYNNEI. The CDR3 contains 13 residues. V lost 10 bases and J 1 base, leaving 14 bases between the germline ends. CDR3 in DNA: TGTGCCACCAACCACCGGAGTTCCTACGAGCAGTACTTC. This sequence encodes CATNHRSSYEQYF.

This clone was detected only once. V and J are TRBV19 and TRBJ2-7; TRBD1 is a possible D gene (7 bases). The V gene lost 5 bases and the J gene lost 0 bases, with 11 bases spanning the gap. This CDR3 contains 14 residues. In germline, CDR1 is LNHDA, CDR2 SQIVND (reference sequence). CDR3 sequence (DNA): TGTGCCAGTAGTGCGGGACAGATCTCCTACGAGCAGTACTTC. Translation gives CASSAGQISYEQYF.

The J gene is TRBJ2-2, the V gene TRBV2; D gene uncertain. The ends were cut back, 0 bases at V and 6 bases at J, with 11 bases in the middle. CDR3 length: 15 amino acids. Germline V gives CDR1 SNHLY, CDR2 FYNNEI. CDR3 coding DNA: TGTGCCAGCAGTGAAGCGCGGTCAAATTCCGGGGAGCTGTTTTTT. This translates into CASSEARSNSGELFF.

This clone was recorded once. J is TRBJ1-4 and V is TRBV7-9, with TRBD1 as a possible D gene (5 bases). CDR1 is SEHNR, CDR2 FQNEAQ, per germline (reference sequence). The CDR3 contains 13 residues. V was cut by 5 bases and J by 8 bases, with 12 bases left in between. CDR3 bases: TGTGCCAGCAGCGCGGGACTTGAGGAAAAACTGTTTTTT. This gives the protein CASSAGLEEKLFF.

The J gene is TRBJ2-1, the V gene TRBV7-2; 9 bases line up with TRBD2. Germline trimming cut 2 bases from V and 1 base from J; bases unmatched to any gene: 0. CDR1 and CDR2 from the germline V gene are SGHTA and FQGNSA. This CDR3 is 15 amino acids long. DNA for the CDR3: TGTGCCAGCAGCTTAAGCGGGGGGTCCTACAATGAGCAGTTCTTC. Protein: CASSLSGGSYNEQFF.

V gene TRBV11-2 combines with J gene TRBJ2-3, with a possible D match to TRBD2 (7 bases). Germline lookup yields CDR1 SGHAT and CDR2 FQNNGV. The CDR3 totals 15 residues. Trimming took 3 bases from V and 2 from J, leaving 12 bases between them. The CDR3 loop reads CASSFFRGATDTQYF. The DNA for the CDR3 is TGTGCCAGCAGCTTTTTCCGGGGGGCCACAGATACGCAGTATTTT.

The chain has TRBV2 and TRBJ2-7, with D perhaps TRBD2 (6 bases). With 7 bases removed from V and 1 base from J, the gap between germline ends came to 17 bases. The CDR3 is made up of 15 amino acids. Germline V CDR1 and CDR2: SNHLY, FYNNEI. The CDR3 region is CASIGGIRRSYEQYF. CDR3 coding DNA: TGTGCCAGCATCGGAGGGATTAGGAGGTCCTACGAGCAGTACTTC.

The chain carries TRBV4-1 and TRBJ1-1; 7 nucleotides agree with TRBD1. The germline V gene encodes CDR1 MGHRA and CDR2 YSYEKL. The CDR3 length is 16 residues. V was clipped by 2 bases and J by 1 base; unmatched bases: 7. As DNA, the CDR3 is TGCGCCAGCAGCCAACCATGGACAGGACCGAACACTGAAGCTTTCTTT. This encodes CASSQPWTGPNTEAFF.

The CDR3, as DNA: TGTGCCAGCAGCGGGGGGACGGTGAACACTGAAGCTTTCTTT. It codes for CASSGGTVNTEAFF. The J gene is TRBJ1-1, the V gene TRBV5-5, with D possibly being TRBD1 (5 bases). The germline V gene encodes CDR1 SGHKS and CDR2 YYEKEE (reference sequence). The V end was cut by 4 bases, the J end by 0 bases, with 10 bases between. The CDR3 is 14 amino acids. Together with reference TRBV5-5 and TRBJ1-1, the CDR3 gives the full variable domain: DAGVTQSPTHLIKTRGQQVTLRCSPISGHKSVSWYQQVLGQGPQFIFQYYEKEERGRGNFPDRFSARQFPNYSSELNVNALLLGDSALYLCASSGGTVNTEAFFGQGTRLTVV.

The J gene is TRBJ1-2, the V gene TRBV6-1; 7 bases are a match to TRBD1. This CDR3 has 15 amino acids. Per germline, CDR1 MNHNS and CDR2 SASEGT. V lost 2 bases to trimming and J lost 4 bases; unmatched junction nucleotides: 7. CDR3 DNA: TGTGCCAGCAGTGAAAGGACAGGTCTATCCTATGGCTACACCTTC. Residues: CASSERTGLSYGYTF.

This clone was detected many times. Germline and junction disagree at one end, which may indicate a read error. The J gene is TRBJ2-2, the V gene TRBV6-8; possible D gene TRBD2, 6 bases. CDR1 MNHGY and CDR2 SAAAGT come from the germline V gene. The CDR3 sequence is 9 residues long. CDR3 loop: CASSGVLFF. CDR3 bases: TGTGCCAGCTCGGGGGTGCTGTTTTTT.

This chain connects TRBV5-1 to TRBJ1-2; 9 positions match TRBD1. With 4 bases clipped from V and 3 bases from J, the junction kept 7 bases outside the gene matches. The CDR3 is 15 residues long. The germline V gene encodes CDR1 SGHRS and CDR2 YFSETQ. The CDR3 protein is CASSLGQGIDYGYTF. The CDR3 nucleotides read TGCGCCAGCAGCCTGGGACAGGGAATTGACTATGGCTACACCTTC.

The genes are TRBV7-2 and TRBJ1-6; 8 bases agree with TRBD1. The germline V gene encodes CDR1 SGHTA and CDR2 FQGNSA. Trimming took 4 bases from V and 9 from J; bases not matched to a gene: 8. There are 15 residues in the CDR3. CDR3 amino acids: CASSSDRGLGSPLHF. The CDR3 DNA follows: TGTGCCAGCAGCTCAGACAGGGGCCTTGGTTCACCCCTCCACTTT.